Included here is one TCR beta chain sequence, with context. The antigen is undetermined. This sample was taken from a study of CD4 T cells in relation to SARS-CoV-2 and coronaviruses. Study at large: After roughly 9 days of antigen culture, PBMC TCR beta CDR3s were sequenced.

Before the COVID-19 pandemic, during about 2011-2019, CD4+ T cells were taken from unexposed donors. The cells were cultured for around ten days before CD4+ T cells were isolated. Cells permitting, SARS-CoV-2 S/N and four cold-coronavirus spikes were tested on unexposed-donor CD4+ T cells. Profiled with immunoSEQ multiplex PCR; TCRdb holds only in-frame clones, not every one. The data hold about 19,000 clones, with around 81% observed a single time. Germline assignment: CDR1 MNHEY and CDR2 SMNVEV (reference sequence). J lost 0 bases, V lost 5 bases, and 7 bases had no gene match. The CDR3 covers 16 residues.

The clonotype comes from a human donor in good health. The gene calls are TRBV27 and TRBJ1-3, with 7 positions matching TRBD1. The source material was CD4+ T cells from PBMCs, cultured in vitro. The CDR3 region is CASSRTGTDSGNTIYF. CDR3 coding DNA: TGTGCCAGCAGTAGGACCGGGACAGACTCTGGAAACACCATATATTTT.